Following are 13 T cell receptor beta chains from one sample sequenced in a study of shared clonotypes between healthy human individuals. As defined, naive CD8 cells were CD45RO-negative and positively selected for CCR7, with terminally differentiated effector memory CD45RA+ cells excluded. Sequencing used immunoSEQ multiplex PCR; TCRdb keeps in-frame clones, though not all of them. The data hold around 2.1 million clones, with 85% to 95% observed a single time. The sample consisted of naive CD8+ T cells from PBMCs. The receptors stem from a man between 18 and 35 years old in good health. Some clones in this sample may be carry-over from other donors' samples.

With regard to this clone: This specimen includes other DNA sequences encoding the same CDR3. V usage is TRBV18 and J usage is TRBJ2-5; TRBD2 aligns across 14 bases. Per germline, CDR1 KGHSH and CDR2 LQKENI. The CDR3 loop spans 17 amino acids. Trimming cost V 3 bases and J 5 bases; bases outside gene matches: 8. In DNA, the CDR3 is TGTGCCAGCTCACCGCCGGGACTAGCGGGAGTGTGGGAGACCCAGTACTTC. It is translated as CASSPPGLAGVWETQYF.

This clone was detected once. V gene TRBV11-2 combines with J gene TRBJ2-1; D call uncertain. Germline assignment: CDR1 SGHAT and CDR2 FQNNGV. This CDR3 region has 14 residues. V was cut by 1 base and J by 9 bases, with 13 bases left in between. CDR3 loop: CASSLGGSDGEQFF. The CDR3, as DNA: TGTGCCAGCAGCTTAGGCGGCTCTGACGGTGAGCAGTTCTTC.

CDR3 residues: CASSGGGIHEQYF. CDR3 bases: TGTGCCAGTAGTGGGGGCGGTATTCACGAGCAGTACTTC. The chain links TRBV19 to TRBJ2-7, with D possibly being TRBD1 (6 bases). V dropped 5 bases and J dropped 5 bases, with 13 bases sitting between them. The length of the CDR3 is 13 residues. Germline CDR1 is LNHDA and CDR2 is SQIVND (reference sequence).

The gene calls are TRBV4-2 and TRBJ2-3; no firm D call. V was pared by 2 bases and J by 4 bases, with 19 bases between. Germline V gene sequence: CDR1 LGHNA, CDR2 YNFKEQ. This CDR3 region has 17 residues. CDR3 sequence: CASSQLGVVPTSDTQYF. The CDR3 nucleotides are TGTGCCAGCAGCCAACTTGGAGTAGTCCCGACGTCAGATACGCAGTATTTT.

This chain uses TRBV9 with TRBJ2-2; possible D gene TRBD1, 6 bases. The V gene's germline CDR1 is SGDLS and CDR2 YYNGEE. The CDR3 sequence is 13 residues long. The V end lost 3 bases, the J end lost 6 bases, and 9 bases lay between the germline ends. The CDR3 here is CASSGRGSGELFF. In nucleotides, the CDR3 is TGTGCCAGCAGCGGAAGGGGGTCCGGGGAGCTGTTTTTT.

V gene TRBV10-3 combines with J gene TRBJ2-1; 9 nucleotides align to TRBD1. The junction had 7 bases not matched to a gene; V was cut back by 4 bases and J by 3 bases. The CDR3 totals 16 residues. The germline CDR1 and CDR2 sequences are ENHRY and SYGVKD. CDR3 sequence: CAISGPGQGNYNEQFF. The CDR3 region has the DNA TGTGCCATCAGTGGACCGGGACAGGGAAACTACAATGAGCAGTTCTTC.

The chain joins TRBV27 to TRBJ1-2, with D uncertain. The CDR3 is 14 amino acids. The V gene's germline CDR1 is MNHEY and CDR2 SMNVEV (reference sequence). The V and J ends lost 0 bases and 8 bases respectively, with 13 bases between them. The CDR3 spells CASSLSGYGKGYTF. CDR3 DNA: TGTGCCAGCAGTTTATCGGGCTACGGGAAGGGCTACACCTTC.

This clone has more than one count but fewer than ten. The chain employs TRBV28 and TRBJ1-1; D unclear. Deletions cut 5 bases from V and 0 bases from J, with 16 bases between. The germline gives CDR1 MDHEN, CDR2 SYDVKM. The CDR3 has 16 residues. This CDR3 reads CASSTVAQNMNTEAFF. CDR3 nucleotides: TGTGCCAGCAGTACCGTGGCACAAAACATGAACACTGAAGCTTTCTTT.

This rearrangement joins TRBV27 to TRBJ2-1, with 11 bases aligning to TRBD2. This CDR3 contains 16 residues. J was trimmed by 7 bases and V by 5 bases; bases with no gene match: 10. Germline V gene data show CDR1 as MNHEY and CDR2 as SMNVEV (reference sequence). CDR3 sequence reads: CASSRVLAGGLNEQFF. The CDR3 nucleotides read TGTGCCAGCAGTCGCGTCCTAGCGGGAGGTCTTAATGAGCAGTTCTTC.

V gene TRBV7-9 combines with J gene TRBJ2-7, with 13 bases identical to TRBD2. The CDR3 covers 15 residues. The V segment lost 5 bases and the J segment 6 bases; nucleotides outside the gene matches: 7. The germline gives CDR1 SEHNR, CDR2 FQNEAQ (reference sequence). CDR3 sequence (DNA): TGTGCCAGCAGCGATACTAGCGGGAGGGCCCCCGAGCAGTACTTC. It yields the protein CASSDTSGRAPEQYF.

The chain links TRBV19 to TRBJ1-1; D is ambiguous. The CDR3 has 14 amino acids. Germline loops: CDR1 LNHDA, CDR2 SQIVND (reference sequence). Trimming cost V 5 bases and J 0 bases, with 10 bases left between them. In nucleotides, the CDR3 is TGTGCCAGTAGTCCGGTTTCGATGAACACTGAAGCTTTCTTT. Residues: CASSPVSMNTEAFF.

The chain uses TRBV29-1 and TRBJ2-5; the D gene is possibly TRBD2 (6 bases). CDR3 length equals 13 residues. CDR1 and CDR2 from the germline V gene are SQVTM and ANQGSEA. V dropped 1 base and J dropped 2 bases, with 8 bases sitting between them. CDR3 sequence reads: CSVEGLAQETQYF. DNA of the CDR3: TGCAGCGTTGAAGGGCTAGCGCAAGAGACCCAGTACTTC.

The chain has TRBV9 and TRBJ2-7; 7 bases fit TRBD1. Germline V gene sequence: CDR1 SGDLS, CDR2 YYNGEE. The V segment lost 2 bases and the J segment 5 bases; nucleotides outside the gene matches: 4. This CDR3 spans 13 amino acids. Here the CDR3 DNA reads TGTGCCAGCAGCGTTAGACAGGGCAACGAGCAGTACTTC. Translation: CASSVRQGNEQYF.